This T cell receptor (beta chain) comes out of a study of graft-versus-host responses after intestinal transplantation. Overall study: Transplant recipients had multivisceral, liver-intestinal, or isolated intestinal grafts. Anti-thymocyte globulin was used for induction in all recipients, who then took tacrolimus and steroids for roughly three years.

Sequencing used immunoSEQ multiplex PCR; TCRdb keeps in-frame clones, though not all of them. The top ten clones hold around 0.2% of a sample with around 97,000 clones, 91% of them seen once. Germline trimming cut 1 base from V and 8 bases from J; bases unmatched to any gene: 5. This CDR3 comprises 15 residues. Looked up from germline, CDR1 is SEHNR and CDR2 is FQNEAQ (reference sequence). Study-level findings and limits: Marrow from the recipient contained GvH clones, some of which had appeared first in ileum or blood.

Details on this clone: Its target is not known.

This receptor was obtained from a human donor who was the organ donor for an intestinal transplant. This specimen was unstimulated CD4+ T cells sorted from spleen or lymph node cells, taken before transplant. V is TRBV7-9 and J is TRBJ1-4; 9 bases align to TRBD1. CDR3 DNA sequence: TGTGCCAGCAGCTTAGGAAGGACAGGGGAAGAAAAACTGTTTTTT. Protein sequence: CASSLGRTGEEKLFF.